This T cell receptor (beta chain) is from a study of shared clonotypes between healthy human individuals (dated by TCRdb to about 2020). Broadly, across the study: Three men and two women, aged 18 to 49 years, made up the cohort. For each donor, three plates each were used for CD4 naive and CD4 memory, two plates were used for CD8 naive, and one plate was used for CD8 memory. Blood TCR repertoires of roughly five healthy adults were deeply sequenced to estimate repertoire size and the extent of clonotype sharing between individuals. Libraries were prepared and TCR repertoires were sequenced by different laboratories using diverse techniques, in order to increase sequencing depth and limit assay-specific biases. Per donor, leukapheresis produced somewhere between about 0.8 and 9 billion PBMCs. What the authors observed across the whole study: Only blood was sampled, and tissue TCR repertoires likely differ from those in blood. Because the study included only a small number of donors, the genetic and exposure-history diversity represented was limited. Naive subsets generally had larger estimated clonotype richness than memory subsets did. Pairwise subsampling indicated that sequencing depth was expected to affect the degree of clonotype sharing among donors. Across four donors, around 5% of naive CD4, approximately 3.5% of naive CD8, under 2.5% of memory CD4, and around 0.4% of memory CD8 clonotypes were shared. Clonotypes shared by all four sorted-subset donors showed higher generation probabilities than non-shared clonotypes. Even with the large sequencing depth, rarefaction of the sorted-subset datasets indicated that sequencing was incomplete.

Using the deep immunoSEQ assay, multiplex PCR amplified TCR CDR3 regions from genomic DNA. Genomic DNA extracted from each cell subset was distributed evenly over all wells of several immunoSEQ 96-well plates, and each plate served as one replicate. For sorted subsets, roughly 200 ng genomic DNA, equal to 30,000 or so T cell genomes, was loaded into each replicate PCR. Purified libraries were quantified with a Qubit 3.0 fluorometer, sized on a Bioanalyzer 2100, and re-quantified with the KAPA Library Quantification kit. Every immunoSEQ 96-well plate was sequenced on a separate single-read 150-cycle Illumina NextSeq 550 flow cell. The original pipeline was this. Because only junctional sequences without quality scores were contained in the immunoSEQ output, filtering matching that applied to full-length reads could not be performed. Sequences were annotated with PyIR, a Python wrapper for IgBLAST v1.9, and V/J genes and CDR3 were assigned using IMGT germline references. Reads were filtered out if the reads had weak V/J assignments (E-value above 1e-6), no CDR3, stop codons, out-of-frame junctions, or ambiguous translated residues. V3J clonotypes were defined as sequences sharing the same inferred V gene, J gene, and CDR3 amino acid sequence. Percentage overlap between repertoires was calculated by dividing the number of shared unique clonotypes by the size of the smaller repertoire. Repertoire richness was assessed with RTK rarefaction, the Chao1 estimator, and Recon v2.1 estimates of unobserved clonotypes. For all TCRbeta clonotypes obtained by the gDNA method from several donors, generation probabilities were computed with OLGA. TCRdb limited this immuneACCESS table to in-frame rearrangements with V and J called. A share of clones is missing; checked studies link under half to unresolved V genes, and the rest is unexplained. That table gives V, J and clone size, and the DNA gave D and trimming. The sample table lists over 700,000 clones, over 55% of them with a count of one. About 1.7% of the sample rests with the top ten.

The germline V gene (reference sequence) yields GTSNPN for CDR1 and SVGIG for CDR2. From the cysteine through the phenylalanine, the CDR3 covers 14 amino acids. Only the CDR3 region is kept as DNA, spanning 42 bases read in frame from base 1. Between the V and J ends, shortened by 3 bases and 4 bases respectively, the junction contains 13 bases. This clone showed up just a few times. Its antigen is not yet known. There are no base qualities to consult, and no much larger clone falls within one base. The donors were healthy, HIV-negative adults with no recently reported acute infections or vaccinations. Every donor was a Caucasian adult residing in Nashville, Tennessee, USA. CD4+ T cells were enriched through magnetic negative selection, after which naive cells were positively selected on CD45RA and the remaining negative fraction served as the memory subset. Blood was collected by leukapheresis, and PBMCs were isolated by Ficoll-Histopaque density gradient centrifugation and then cryopreserved in liquid nitrogen vapor phase. Analytical flow cytometry was used to check the purity and quantity of each magnetically sorted T cell population. Genomic DNA was isolated from every sorted fraction and measured by UV absorbance on a Nanodrop 2000c.

The rearranged chain carries TRBV30 and TRBJ1-5, with the D gene not confidently named. This clonotype was sampled from a woman under 40 in good health. The source material was memory CD4+ T cells sorted from blood. The cell subset or site label on this specimen signifies: CD45RA-negative fraction. The DNA sequence is TGTGCCTGGAGCCCCCACACAGCAAATCAGCCCCAGCATTTT. It translates to CAWSPHTANQPQHF.